This T cell receptor beta chain was recorded in a study of blood T cell repertoires in COVID-19. Sequencing was performed with immunoSEQ multiplex PCR; in TCRdb, only in-frame clones are kept and a portion is missing. Altogether roughly 170,000 clones are present, approximately 74% being singletons, with the ten largest covering 3%. The ends lost 3 bases at V and 10 bases at J; junction bases unmatched: 21. The CDR3 length is 18 residues. CDR1 is SQVTM and CDR2 is ANQGSEA in the germline V gene. The table lists this clone with a count of one. Sequenced material: peripheral blood. The chain is built from TRBV29-1 and TRBJ2-1; 10 positions match TRBD2. The TCR comes from a woman aged 80 or older with acute or convalescent COVID-19. The CDR3 protein is CSVDLWSSGRGLVGEQFF. The CDR3 DNA reads TGCAGCGTTGATCTCTGGTCTAGCGGGAGAGGGCTCGTTGGGGAGCAGTTCTTC.